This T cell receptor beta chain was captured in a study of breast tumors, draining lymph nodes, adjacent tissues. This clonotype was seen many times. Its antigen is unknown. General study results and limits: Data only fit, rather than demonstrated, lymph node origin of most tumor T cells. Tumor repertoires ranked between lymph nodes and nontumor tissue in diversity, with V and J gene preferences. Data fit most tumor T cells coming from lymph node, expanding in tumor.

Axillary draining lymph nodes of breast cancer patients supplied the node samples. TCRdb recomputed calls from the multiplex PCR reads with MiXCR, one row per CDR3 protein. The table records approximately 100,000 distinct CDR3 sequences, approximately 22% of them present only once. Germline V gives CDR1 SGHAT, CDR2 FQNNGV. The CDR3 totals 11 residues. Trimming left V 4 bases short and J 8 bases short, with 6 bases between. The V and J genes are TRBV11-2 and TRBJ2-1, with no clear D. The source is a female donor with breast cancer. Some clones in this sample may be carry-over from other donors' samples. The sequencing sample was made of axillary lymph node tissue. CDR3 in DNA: TGTGCCAGCAGCTCTGGTTATGAGCAGTTCTTC. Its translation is CASSSGYEQFF.